This section outlines one TCR beta chain sequence together with its context. Its antigen is currently unknown. CDR3 length equals 13 residues. Germline V gene data show CDR1 as SGDLS and CDR2 as YYNGEE. Trimming left V 6 bases short and J 5 bases short, with 12 bases between. TCRdb's table, derived via immunoSEQ multiplex PCR, lists solely in-frame clones and lacks some. This table holds around 250,000 clones, 80% to 95% found once. This specimen belongs to a study of cytomegalovirus exposure and HLA in healthy donors. General study findings and limits: Rare TCR sequences predominated, though certain public TCRs were found in many donors. Cytomegalovirus status was reportedly diagnosed by the classifier with high specificity and sensitivity. Researchers counted roughly 150 TCR beta chains as cytomegalovirus-associated.

Sequencing was done on a sample of PBMCs. This receptor was identified in a woman aged 30 to 39 in good health and CMV-seronegative. The chain uses TRBV9 and TRBJ2-1; the D gene is possibly TRBD2 (5 bases). The CDR3 here is CASTVGENNEQFF. CDR3 coding DNA: TGTGCCAGCACAGTCGGGGAAAACAATGAGCAGTTCTTC.